Listed here are 27 T cell receptor beta chains from one sample, sequenced in a study of T cell repertoires and Cas9 in healthy adults. Produced via immunoSEQ multiplex PCR; TCRdb's table is partial and in-frame only. Seen here are about 14,000 clones, roughly 87% observed once, and the top ten hold around 1.5%. Specimen: Tregs (CD4+, CD25+, CD127-, CD137-, CD154-) from PBMCs; culture status not recorded. These receptors were obtained from a human donor in good health.

This clone came up once. J is TRBJ2-1 and V is TRBV10-3, with D unclear. The germline V and J ends were trimmed by 5 bases and 4 bases, with 6 bases remaining between them. This CDR3 comprises 12 residues. Looked up from germline, CDR1 is ENHRY and CDR2 is SYGVKD. CDR3 amino acids: CAISPGYNEQFF. The CDR3, as DNA: TGTGCCATCAGTCCTGGGTACAATGAGCAGTTCTTC.

This clone has a handful of counts. V is TRBV5-1 and J is TRBJ1-1; a weak D match, TRBD1 (5 bases). The length of the CDR3 is 15 residues. V shed 0 bases and J shed 1 base, with 10 bases lying between them. Germline V gene sequence: CDR1 SGHRS, CDR2 YFSETQ. The CDR3, as DNA: TGCGCCAGCAGCTTGGTAGGGGTCTCGAACACTGAAGCTTTCTTT. This sequence encodes CASSLVGVSNTEAFF.

The rearrangement links TRBV11-3 to TRBJ1-5; no reliable D call. The ends were cut back, 4 bases at V and 5 bases at J, with 9 bases in the middle. CDR3 length: 13 residues. The V gene's germline CDR1 is SGHNT and CDR2 YENEEA. CDR3 nucleotides: TGTGCCAGCAGCTCGAGGAGCGATCAGCCCCAGCATTTT. It specifies CASSSRSDQPQHF.

The chain employs TRBV5-1 and TRBJ1-1; D ambiguous. The CDR3 spans 13 residues. Germline CDR1 is SGHRS and CDR2 is YFSETQ. The germline V and J ends were trimmed by 2 bases and 9 bases, with 14 bases remaining between them. CDR3 region: CASSLDSVRKAFF. The DNA for the CDR3 is TGCGCCAGCAGCTTAGATTCGGTCAGGAAAGCTTTCTTT.

This chain connects TRBV7-8 to TRBJ2-7; D is possibly TRBD1 (6 bases). The germline V gene has CDR1 SGHVS and CDR2 FQNEAQ. CDR3 length: 13 amino acids. V gave up 4 bases and J gave up 4 bases, with 11 bases separating them. The CDR3 DNA sequence: TGTGCCAGCAGCTCCCTCCAGGGGTACGAGCAGTACGTC. This gives the protein CASSSLQGYEQYV.

The chain combines TRBV28 with TRBJ2-5; possibly TRBD2 for D (5 bases). Trimming removed 8 bases from V and 1 base from J, with 11 bases in between. This CDR3 contains 13 residues. Germline CDR1 is MDHEN and CDR2 is SYDVKM. The CDR3 DNA sequence: TGTGCCAGCCTTCGGGGTCCCCAAGAGACCCAGTACTTC. Translation gives CASLRGPQETQYF.

V gene TRBV19 combines with J gene TRBJ1-5, with D possibly matching TRBD1 (6 bases). V lost 1 base to trimming and J lost 3 bases, with 16 bases between them. In germline, CDR1 is LNHDA, CDR2 SQIVND (reference sequence). The length of the CDR3 is 17 residues. The CDR3 region is CASSIAGGGVINQPQHF. CDR3 sequence (DNA): TGTGCCAGTAGTATAGCGGGAGGGGGGGTAATCAATCAGCCCCAGCATTTT.

CDR3 nucleotides: TGTGCCAGCAGCCAAGAAGGTGGGGGATCGTATGGCTACACCTTC. Translating gives CASSQEGGGSYGYTF. This chain joins TRBV4-2 and TRBJ1-2; a weak D match, TRBD1 (5 bases). Looked up from germline, CDR1 is LGHNA and CDR2 is YNFKEQ. The CDR3 covers 15 residues. Trimming stripped 0 bases from V and 5 bases from J, with 13 bases between.

This clone showed up just once. The V gene is TRBV18, the J gene TRBJ2-1, with D hard to call. Germline CDR1 reads KGHSH; CDR2 reads LQKENI. The V end lost 3 bases, the J end lost 10 bases, and 13 bases lay between the germline ends. The CDR3 runs to 13 residues. CDR3 nucleotide sequence: TGTGCCAGCTCACCCCCGACCGCTATGGAGCAGTTCTTC. Residues: CASSPPTAMEQFF.

As concerns this clone: One end of the junction varies from germline; a read error may be responsible. The chain is built from TRBV5-1 and TRBJ1-1; no reliable D call. Germline values: CDR1 SGHRS, CDR2 YFSETQ. This CDR3 is 14 amino acids long. CDR3 in amino acids: CASSLAPEITEAFF. The CDR3 nucleotides are TGTGCCAGCAGCTTGGCCCCGGAGATCACTGAAGCTTTCTTT.

The chain carries TRBV7-3 and TRBJ2-7, with D perhaps TRBD1 (6 bases). Deletions cut 3 bases from V and 0 bases from J, with 6 bases between. Germline CDR1 SGHTA, CDR2 FQGTGA. The CDR3 sequence is 13 residues long. CDR3 in DNA: TGTGCCAGCAGCTTGGACAGCTCCTACGAGCAGTACTTC. This codes for CASSLDSSYEQYF.

The V and J genes are TRBV5-1 and TRBJ2-5; D remains ambiguous. The germline V and J ends were trimmed by 7 bases and 3 bases, with 7 bases remaining between them. CDR1 and CDR2 from the germline V gene are SGHRS and YFSETQ. The CDR3 is 11 residues long. The CDR3 loop reads CASQREETQYF. CDR3 sequence (DNA): TGCGCCAGCCAACGTGAAGAGACCCAGTACTTC.

V and J are TRBV7-2 and TRBJ1-2; the D gene is possibly TRBD1 (6 bases). Germline V gives CDR1 SGHTA, CDR2 FQGNSA. The ends were cut back, 1 base at V and 12 bases at J, with 21 bases in the middle. CDR3 length equals 15 residues. The CDR3 DNA follows: TGTGCCAGCAGCTTAGTGGTCCAGGGGCAACTATGGAACACCTTC. Its translation is CASSLVVQGQLWNTF.

The genes are TRBV7-2 and TRBJ1-2; no clear D. The CDR3 extends over 15 amino acids. Germline V CDR1 and CDR2: SGHTA, FQGNSA. V shed 4 bases and J shed 0 bases, with 12 bases lying between them. CDR3 DNA: TGTGCCAGCAGCTGGCTCCGGGCTCCTAACTATGGCTACACCTTC. Translation gives CASSWLRAPNYGYTF. Full variable domain (outside the CDR3, taken from reference TRBV7-2 and TRBJ1-2): GAGVSQSPSNKVTEKGKDVELRCDPISGHTALYWYRQSLGQGLEFLIYFQGNSAPDKSGLPSDRFSAERTGGSVSTLTIQRTQQEDSAVYLCASSWLRAPNYGYTFGSGTRLTVV.

The chain joins TRBV19 to TRBJ2-7; D might be TRBD2 (6 bases). V was shortened by 3 bases and J by 1 base, with 22 bases between the two germline ends. Germline V gene data show CDR1 as LNHDA and CDR2 as SQIVND (reference sequence). This CDR3 has 18 residues. Here the CDR3 DNA reads TGTGCCAGTAGTATGGGGAGGTCGTTAGCGGCCAATTCCTACGAGCAGTACTTC. Amino acids: CASSMGRSLAANSYEQYF. Combining the CDR3 with reference TRBV19 and TRBJ2-7 gives the whole variable domain DGGITQSPKYLFRKEGQNVTLSCEQNLNHDAMYWYRQDPGQGLRLIYYSQIVNDFQKGDIAEGYSVSREKKESFPLTVTSAQKNPTAFYLCASSMGRSLAANSYEQYFGPGTRLTVT.

The sample holds one count of this clone. The chain has TRBV5-1 and TRBJ2-1, with D hard to call. CDR3 length equals 16 residues. CDR1 and CDR2 from the germline V gene are SGHRS and YFSETQ. Trimming removed 3 bases at V and 9 bases at J, with 22 bases between. The CDR3 DNA follows: TGCGCCAGCAGCTCGAGTCGGCTAGTCACCTCTGGTGAGCAGTTCTTC. Residues: CASSSSRLVTSGEQFF.

The chain has TRBV2 and TRBJ2-3, with no clear D. CDR3 size: 11 residues. V was trimmed by 5 bases and J by 7 bases, leaving 7 bases between them. Looked up from germline, CDR1 is SNHLY and CDR2 is FYNNEI. In DNA form, the CDR3 reads TGTGCCAGCAGTATAACTAATACGCAGTATTTT. Protein: CASSITNTQYF.

This clone has more than one count but fewer than ten. The CDR3: CASSSAGGASTGELFF. In DNA form, the CDR3 reads TGTGCCAGCAGTTCGGCGGGGGGGGCATCCACCGGGGAGCTGTTTTTT. This sequence joins TRBV6-5 and TRBJ2-2, with TRBD2 identical over 9 bases. Germline V gene sequence: CDR1 MNHEY, CDR2 SVGAGI. The V gene end was trimmed by 4 bases and the J gene end by 4 bases; junction bases not matched to a gene: 7. The CDR3 contains 16 residues.

The chain carries TRBV5-4 and TRBJ2-3, with 13 nucleotides matching TRBD2. Germline loops: CDR1 SGHNT, CDR2 YYREEE (reference sequence). V lost 1 base and J lost 8; bases outside the gene matches: 1. There are 14 residues in the CDR3. CDR3 nucleotides: TGTGCCAGCAGCTTGACTAGCGGGGGGGGTACGCAGTATTTT. Translation gives CASSLTSGGGTQYF.

The V gene is TRBV6-1, the J gene TRBJ1-3, with D tentatively TRBD1 (5 bases). Germline CDR1 MNHNS, CDR2 SASEGT. V was cut by 4 bases and J by 4 bases, with 11 bases left in between. The CDR3 length is 14 residues. CDR3 loop: CASSAGGGGNTIYF. The CDR3 DNA is TGTGCCAGCAGTGCCGGTGGGGGGGGAAACACCATATATTTT.

V and J are TRBV7-9 and TRBJ1-3; D gene unclear. Deletions cut 3 bases from V and 3 bases from J, with 9 bases between. CDR3 length: 14 residues. Germline lookup yields CDR1 SEHNR and CDR2 FQNEAQ (reference sequence). The CDR3 nucleotides read TGTGCCAGCAGCTTTCAGGATATTGGAAACACCATATATTTT. Translated: CASSFQDIGNTIYF.

J is TRBJ2-7 and V is TRBV2, with TRBD2 identical over 9 bases. From germline, CDR1 is SNHLY and CDR2 FYNNEI. The CDR3 has 15 residues. V lost 8 bases to trimming and J lost 3 bases; unmatched junction nucleotides: 11. CDR3 DNA: TGTGCCAGCGGGGGATTAGCGGGAGCCTTCTACGAGCAGTACGTC. This gives the protein CASGGLAGAFYEQYV.

This chain uses TRBV7-2 with TRBJ1-3, with D hard to call. CDR3 length equals 15 residues. The V gene's germline CDR1 is SGHTA and CDR2 FQGNSA. V dropped 4 bases and J dropped 0 bases, with 10 bases sitting between them. The CDR3 here is CASSSPSRSGNTIYF. Here the CDR3 DNA reads TGTGCCAGCAGCTCACCGTCGCGCTCTGGAAACACCATATATTTT.

The chain combines TRBV2 with TRBJ2-7, with a weak D call TRBD2 (6 bases). V lost 7 bases to trimming and J lost 0 bases, with 13 bases between them. In germline, CDR1 is SNHLY, CDR2 FYNNEI. CDR3 length: 14 residues. CDR3 residues: CASTWAGSSYEQYV. The DNA of the CDR3 is TGTGCCAGCACCTGGGCGGGAAGCTCCTACGAGCAGTACGTC.

This sequence joins TRBV6-5 and TRBJ2-5; maybe TRBD1 (6 bases). V gave up 0 bases and J gave up 4 bases, with 12 bases separating them. The CDR3 length is 15 residues. Germline V lookup: CDR1 MNHEY, CDR2 SVGAGI. The CDR3 DNA is TGTGCCAGCAGTTACTCGTATGCAGGGGCAGAGACCCAGTACTTC. This codes for CASSYSYAGAETQYF.

The rearrangement links TRBV29-1 to TRBJ2-2; 7 positions match TRBD2. The length of the CDR3 is 17 residues. Trimming cost V 0 bases and J 5 bases; bases outside gene matches: 12. Germline lookup yields CDR1 SQVTM and CDR2 ANQGSEA. CDR3 DNA sequence: TGCAGCGTTGAAGATCGAGCGGGCGGGGGAGTAACCGGGGAGCTGTTTTTT. Encoded protein: CSVEDRAGGGVTGELFF.

This clone has only a few counts. V and J are TRBV18 and TRBJ2-2, with D possibly being TRBD1 (6 bases). V lost 6 bases and J 0 bases, leaving 14 bases between the germline ends. Germline assignment: CDR1 KGHSH and CDR2 LQKENI. This CDR3 region has 16 residues. CDR3 DNA sequence: TGTGCCAGCTCGCGTACAGGGACCGCGAACACCGGGGAGCTGTTTTTT. Encoded protein: CASSRTGTANTGELFF.